This section outlines one T cell receptor beta chain sequence together with its context. Germline trimming cut 0 bases from V and 4 bases from J; bases unmatched to any gene: 0. Germline loops: CDR1 SGHNT, CDR2 YENEEA. This CDR3 has 14 amino acids. The data derive from a study of technical replicates of blood from four donors. Some clones are missing from TCRdb's copy, which holds only in-frame ones; the method was immunoSEQ multiplex PCR. The repertoire holds around 84,000 clones, with about 97% as singletons. The sequence was obtained from a human donor in good health. The sample comprised T cells isolated from PBMCs. This chain links TRBV11-3 with TRBJ2-1, with TRBD2 matching 7 bases. The CDR3 nucleotides read TGTGCCAGCAGCTTAGAGGGGGGGTACAATGAGCAGTTCTTC. It yields the protein CASSLEGGYNEQFF.